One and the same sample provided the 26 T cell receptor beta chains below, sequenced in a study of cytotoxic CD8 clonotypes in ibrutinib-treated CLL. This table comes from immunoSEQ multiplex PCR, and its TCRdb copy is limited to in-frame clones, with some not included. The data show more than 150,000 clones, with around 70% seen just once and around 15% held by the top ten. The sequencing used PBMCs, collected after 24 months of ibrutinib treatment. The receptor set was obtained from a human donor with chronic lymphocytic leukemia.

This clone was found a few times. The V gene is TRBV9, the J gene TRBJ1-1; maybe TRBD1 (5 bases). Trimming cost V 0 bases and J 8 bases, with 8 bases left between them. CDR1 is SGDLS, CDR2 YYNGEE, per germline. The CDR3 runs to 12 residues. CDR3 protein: CASSVAWGEAFF. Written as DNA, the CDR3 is TGTGCCAGCAGCGTAGCTTGGGGGGAAGCTTTCTTT.

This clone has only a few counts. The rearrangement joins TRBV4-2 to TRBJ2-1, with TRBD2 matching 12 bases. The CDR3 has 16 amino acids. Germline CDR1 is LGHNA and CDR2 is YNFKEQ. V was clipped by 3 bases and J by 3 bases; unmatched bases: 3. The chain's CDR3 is CASSQSTSGSYNEQFF. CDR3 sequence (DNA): TGTGCCAGCAGCCAGTCGACTAGCGGGAGCTACAATGAGCAGTTCTTC.

As DNA, the CDR3 is TGCGCCAGCAGTCTAAGACGGAGCTCCTACGAGCAGTACTTC. Residues: CASSLRRSSYEQYF. J is TRBJ2-7 and V is TRBV4-3; unclear D gene. V was cut by 6 bases and J by 0 bases, with 12 bases left in between. There are 14 residues in the CDR3. The germline gives CDR1 LGHNA, CDR2 YSLEER.

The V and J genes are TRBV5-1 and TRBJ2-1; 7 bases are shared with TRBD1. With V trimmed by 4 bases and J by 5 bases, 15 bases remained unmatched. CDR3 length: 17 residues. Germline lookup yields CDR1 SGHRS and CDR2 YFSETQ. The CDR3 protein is CASSDDRVGTRNNEQFF. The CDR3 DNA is TGCGCCAGCAGCGACGACAGGGTCGGAACCCGGAACAATGAGCAGTTCTTC.

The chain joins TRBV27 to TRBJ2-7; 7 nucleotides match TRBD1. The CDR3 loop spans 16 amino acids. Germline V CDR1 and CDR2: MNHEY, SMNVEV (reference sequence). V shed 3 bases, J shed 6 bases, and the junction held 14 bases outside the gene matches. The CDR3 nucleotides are TGTGCCAGCAGTTTTATGCGAGGAAGGGGGCGCATCGAGCAGTACTTC. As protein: CASSFMRGRGRIEQYF.

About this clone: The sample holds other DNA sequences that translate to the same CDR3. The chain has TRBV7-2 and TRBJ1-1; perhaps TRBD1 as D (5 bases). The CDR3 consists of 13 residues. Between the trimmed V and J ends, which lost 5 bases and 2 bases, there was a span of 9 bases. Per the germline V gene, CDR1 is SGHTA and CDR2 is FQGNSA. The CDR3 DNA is TGTGCCAGCAGCCTCAGGGCCAACACTGAAGCTTTCTTT. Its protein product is CASSLRANTEAFF.

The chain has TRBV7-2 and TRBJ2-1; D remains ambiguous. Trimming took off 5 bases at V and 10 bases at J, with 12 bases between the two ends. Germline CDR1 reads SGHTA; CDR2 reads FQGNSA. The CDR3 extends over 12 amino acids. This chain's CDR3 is CASSPLDLEQFF. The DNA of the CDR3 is TGTGCCAGCAGCCCTCTGGACCTAGAGCAGTTCTTC.

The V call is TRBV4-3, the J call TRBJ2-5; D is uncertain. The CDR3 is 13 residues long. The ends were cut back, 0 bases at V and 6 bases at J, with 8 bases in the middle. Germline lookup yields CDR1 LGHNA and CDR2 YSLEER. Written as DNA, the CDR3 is TGCGCCAGCAGCCAAGATGCCGGTCAGACCCAGTACTTC. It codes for CASSQDAGQTQYF.

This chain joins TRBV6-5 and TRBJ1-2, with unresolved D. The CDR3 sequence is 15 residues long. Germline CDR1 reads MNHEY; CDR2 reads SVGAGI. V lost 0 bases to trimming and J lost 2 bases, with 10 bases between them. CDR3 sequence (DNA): TGTGCCAGCAGTTACTCCCTTGGTCAGAACTATGGCTACACCTTC. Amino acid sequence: CASSYSLGQNYGYTF.

CDR3 DNA: TGTGCCAGCAGAAATCGAGGAGGCGAACTACAGTACTTC. Translated: CASRNRGGELQYF. The J gene is TRBJ2-7, the V gene TRBV5-4; D may be TRBD2 (5 bases). The CDR3 loop spans 13 amino acids. V lost 5 bases, J lost 10 bases, and 19 bases lay in between. The germline CDR1 and CDR2 sequences are SGHNT and YYREEE (reference sequence).

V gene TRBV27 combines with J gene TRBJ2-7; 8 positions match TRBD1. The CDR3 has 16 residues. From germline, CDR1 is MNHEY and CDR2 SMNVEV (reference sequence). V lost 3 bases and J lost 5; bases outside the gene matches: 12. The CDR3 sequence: CASSLTGVYGGDEQYF. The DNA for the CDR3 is TGTGCCAGCAGTTTGACAGGGGTTTATGGGGGCGACGAGCAGTACTTC.

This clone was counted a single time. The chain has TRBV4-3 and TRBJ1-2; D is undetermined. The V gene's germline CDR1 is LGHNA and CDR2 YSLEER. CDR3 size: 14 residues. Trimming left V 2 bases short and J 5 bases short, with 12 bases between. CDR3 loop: CASSQSEGRYGYTF. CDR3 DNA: TGCGCCAGCAGCCAAAGTGAAGGGCGGTATGGCTACACCTTC.

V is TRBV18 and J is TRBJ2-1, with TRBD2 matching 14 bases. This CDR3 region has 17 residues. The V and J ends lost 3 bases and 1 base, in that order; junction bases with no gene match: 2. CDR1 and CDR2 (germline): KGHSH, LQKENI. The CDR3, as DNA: TGTGCCAGCTCACCGGGACTAGCGGGAGTATCCTACAATGAGCAGTTCTTC. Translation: CASSPGLAGVSYNEQFF.

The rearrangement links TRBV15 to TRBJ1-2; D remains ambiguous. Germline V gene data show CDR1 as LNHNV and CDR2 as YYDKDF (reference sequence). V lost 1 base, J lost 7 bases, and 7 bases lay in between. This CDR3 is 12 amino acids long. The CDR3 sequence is CATSRGGRGYTF. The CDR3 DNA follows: TGTGCCACCAGCAGAGGGGGTCGTGGCTACACCTTC.

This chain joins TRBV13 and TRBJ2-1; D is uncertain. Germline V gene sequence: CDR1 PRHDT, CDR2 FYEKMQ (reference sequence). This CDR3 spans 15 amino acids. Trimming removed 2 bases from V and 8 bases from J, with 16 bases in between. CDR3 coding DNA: TGTGCCAGCAGCTTAAAATTAAGTGATAGGGATGAGCAGTTCTTC. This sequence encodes CASSLKLSDRDEQFF.

The CDR3 loop reads CASIRGFRRSGELFF. The CDR3 DNA reads as TGTGCCAGCATCCGGGGATTTAGGAGGTCCGGGGAGCTGTTTTTT. The chain couples TRBV25-1 to TRBJ2-2; perhaps TRBD2 as D (5 bases). V dropped 7 bases and J dropped 6 bases, with 18 bases sitting between them. Germline V gene sequence: CDR1 MGHDK, CDR2 SYGVNS. CDR3 length equals 15 residues.

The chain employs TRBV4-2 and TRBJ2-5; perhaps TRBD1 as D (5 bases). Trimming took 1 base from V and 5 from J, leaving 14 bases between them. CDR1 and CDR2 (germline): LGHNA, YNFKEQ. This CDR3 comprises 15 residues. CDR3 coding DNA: TGTGCCAGCAGCCAAGTCCAAAGGGGTGGCGAGACCCAGTACTTC. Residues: CASSQVQRGGETQYF.

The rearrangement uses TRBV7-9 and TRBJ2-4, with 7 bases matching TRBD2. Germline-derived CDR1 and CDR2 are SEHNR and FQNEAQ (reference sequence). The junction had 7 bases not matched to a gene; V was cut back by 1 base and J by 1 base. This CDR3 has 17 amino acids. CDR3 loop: CASSLDVGGPAKNIQYF. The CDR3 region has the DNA TGTGCCAGCAGCTTAGATGTGGGAGGGCCGGCCAAAAACATTCAGTACTTC.

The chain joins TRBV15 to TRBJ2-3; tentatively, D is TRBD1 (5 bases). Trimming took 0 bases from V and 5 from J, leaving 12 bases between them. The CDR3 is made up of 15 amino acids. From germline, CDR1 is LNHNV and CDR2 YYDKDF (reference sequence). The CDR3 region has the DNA TGTGCCACCAGCAGAGACAGGGTCCTGGGAGATACGCAGTATTTT. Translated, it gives CATSRDRVLGDTQYF.

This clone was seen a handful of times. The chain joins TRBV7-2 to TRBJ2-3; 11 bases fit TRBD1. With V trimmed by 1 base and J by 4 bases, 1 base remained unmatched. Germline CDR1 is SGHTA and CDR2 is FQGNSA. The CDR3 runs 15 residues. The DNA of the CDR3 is TGTGCCAGCAGCTTAGTGGGACAGGGGGCAGATACGCAGTATTTT. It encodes CASSLVGQGADTQYF.

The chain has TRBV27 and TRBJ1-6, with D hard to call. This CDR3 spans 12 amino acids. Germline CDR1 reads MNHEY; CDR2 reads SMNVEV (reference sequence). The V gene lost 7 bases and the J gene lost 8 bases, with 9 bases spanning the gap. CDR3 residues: CASKYQDSPLHF. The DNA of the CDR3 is TGTGCCAGCAAGTATCAGGATTCACCCCTCCACTTT.

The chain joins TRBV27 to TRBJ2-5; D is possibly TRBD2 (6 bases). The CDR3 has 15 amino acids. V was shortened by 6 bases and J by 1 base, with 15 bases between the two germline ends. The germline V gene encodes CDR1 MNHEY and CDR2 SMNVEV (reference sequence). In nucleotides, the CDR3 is TGTGCCAGCAGCGAGTCGGGAGTACTCCAAGAGACCCAGTACTTC. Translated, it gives CASSESGVLQETQYF.

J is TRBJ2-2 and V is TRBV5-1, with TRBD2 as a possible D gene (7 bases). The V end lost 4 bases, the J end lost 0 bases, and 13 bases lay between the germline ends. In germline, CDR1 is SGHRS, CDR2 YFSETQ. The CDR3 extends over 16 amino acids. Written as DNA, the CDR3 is TGCGCCAGCAGCGCCCGGGGGGCACCGAACACCGGGGAGCTGTTTTTT. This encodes CASSARGAPNTGELFF.

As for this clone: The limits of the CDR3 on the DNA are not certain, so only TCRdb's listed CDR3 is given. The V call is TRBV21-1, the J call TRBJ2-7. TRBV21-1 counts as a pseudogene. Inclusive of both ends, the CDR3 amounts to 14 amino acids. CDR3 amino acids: CASSKVGVGNEQYF.

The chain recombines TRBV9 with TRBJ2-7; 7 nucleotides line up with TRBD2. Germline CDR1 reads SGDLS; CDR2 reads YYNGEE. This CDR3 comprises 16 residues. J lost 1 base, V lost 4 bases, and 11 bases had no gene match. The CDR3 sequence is CASSPQAGPLSYEQYF. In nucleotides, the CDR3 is TGTGCCAGCAGCCCCCAAGCGGGACCACTTTCCTACGAGCAGTACTTC.

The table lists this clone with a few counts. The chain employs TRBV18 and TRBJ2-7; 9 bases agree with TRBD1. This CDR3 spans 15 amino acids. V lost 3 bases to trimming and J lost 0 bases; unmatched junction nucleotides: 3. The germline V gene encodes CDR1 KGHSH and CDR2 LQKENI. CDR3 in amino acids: CASSPGTGRSYEQYF. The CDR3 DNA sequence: TGTGCCAGCTCACCCGGGACAGGGCGCTCCTACGAGCAGTACTTC.